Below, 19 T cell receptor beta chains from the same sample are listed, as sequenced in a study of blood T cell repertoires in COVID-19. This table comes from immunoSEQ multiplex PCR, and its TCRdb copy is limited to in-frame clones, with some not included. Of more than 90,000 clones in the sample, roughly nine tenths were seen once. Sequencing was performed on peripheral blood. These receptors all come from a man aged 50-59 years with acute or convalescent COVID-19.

CDR3 coding DNA: TGCGCCAGCAGCGTTGGGAACAGGGTGAACACTGAAGCTTTCTTT. As protein: CASSVGNRVNTEAFF. V gene TRBV5-1 combines with J gene TRBJ1-1, with TRBD1 as a possible D gene (6 bases). The CDR3 runs to 15 residues. The ends were cut back, 4 bases at V and 0 bases at J, with 13 bases in the middle. Germline CDR1 is SGHRS and CDR2 is YFSETQ. The full variable domain, with the rest looked up from reference TRBV5-1 and TRBJ1-1, is KAGVTQTPRYLIKTRGQQVTLSCSPISGHRSVSWYQQTPGQGLQFLFEYFSETQRNKGNFPGRFSGRQFSNSRSEMNVSTLELGDSALYLCASSVGNRVNTEAFFGQGTRLTVV.

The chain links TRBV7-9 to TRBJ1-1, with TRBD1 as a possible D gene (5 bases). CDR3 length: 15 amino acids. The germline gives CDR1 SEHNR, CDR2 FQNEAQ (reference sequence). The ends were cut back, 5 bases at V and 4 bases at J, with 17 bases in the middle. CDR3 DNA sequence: TGTGCCAGCAGCCCGGGGGTCGGACGTAGCACTGAAGCTTTCTTT. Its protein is CASSPGVGRSTEAFF. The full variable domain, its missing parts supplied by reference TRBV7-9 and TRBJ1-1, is DTGVSQNPRHKITKRGQNVTFRCDPISEHNRLYWYRQTLGQGPEFLTYFQNEAQLEKSRLLSDRFSAERPKGSFSTLEIQRTEQGDSAMYLCASSPGVGRSTEAFFGQGTRLTVV.

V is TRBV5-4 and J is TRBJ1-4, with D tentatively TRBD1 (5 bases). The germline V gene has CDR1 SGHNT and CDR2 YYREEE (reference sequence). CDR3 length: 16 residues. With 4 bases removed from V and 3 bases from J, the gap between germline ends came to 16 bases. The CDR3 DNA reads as TGTGCCAGCAGCCTAGACCTCGCAGGGTCTAATGAAAAACTGTTTTTT. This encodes CASSLDLAGSNEKLFF.

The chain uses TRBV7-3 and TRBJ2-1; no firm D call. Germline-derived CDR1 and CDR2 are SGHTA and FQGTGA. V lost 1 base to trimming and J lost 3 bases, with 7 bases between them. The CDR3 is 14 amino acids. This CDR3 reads CASSLSGYYNEQFF. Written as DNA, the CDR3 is TGTGCCAGCAGCTTAAGCGGATACTACAATGAGCAGTTCTTC.

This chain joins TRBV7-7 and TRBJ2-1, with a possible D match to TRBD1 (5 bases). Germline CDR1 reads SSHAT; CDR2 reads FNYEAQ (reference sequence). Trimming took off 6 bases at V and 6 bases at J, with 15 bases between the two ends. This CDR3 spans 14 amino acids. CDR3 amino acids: CASSPLRQLNEQFF. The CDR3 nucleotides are TGTGCCAGCAGTCCCCTGCGACAGCTCAATGAGCAGTTCTTC.

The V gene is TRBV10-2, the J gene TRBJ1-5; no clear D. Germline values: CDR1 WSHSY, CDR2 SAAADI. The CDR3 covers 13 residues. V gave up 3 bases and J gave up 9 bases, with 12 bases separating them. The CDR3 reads CASSESGYLPQHF. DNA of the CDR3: TGCGCCAGCAGTGAATCAGGTTATCTGCCCCAGCATTTT.

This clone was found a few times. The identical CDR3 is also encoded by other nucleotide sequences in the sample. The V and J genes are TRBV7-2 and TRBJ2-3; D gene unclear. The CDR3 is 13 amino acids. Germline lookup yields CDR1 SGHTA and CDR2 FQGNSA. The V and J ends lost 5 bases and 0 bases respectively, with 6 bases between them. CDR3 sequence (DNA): TGTGCCAGCAGCCAGTTTAGCACAGATACGCAGTATTTT. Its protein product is CASSQFSTDTQYF.

Here the CDR3 DNA reads TGCGCCAGCAGAGTCACCGGGGCAACTAATGAAAAACTGTTTTTT. Translated, it gives CASRVTGATNEKLFF. The gene calls are TRBV5-1 and TRBJ1-4, with D unresolved. The CDR3 length is 15 residues. CDR1 is SGHRS and CDR2 is YFSETQ in the germline V gene. V was trimmed by 5 bases and J by 0 bases, leaving 11 bases between them.

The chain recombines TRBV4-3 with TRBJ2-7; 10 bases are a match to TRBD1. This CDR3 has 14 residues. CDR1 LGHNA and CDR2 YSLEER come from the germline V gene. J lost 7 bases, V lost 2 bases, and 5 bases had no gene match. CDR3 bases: TGCGCCAGCAGCCAAAGACAGGGGGCTCGGGAGCAGTACTTC. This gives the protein CASSQRQGAREQYF.

CDR3 coding DNA: TGTGCCAGCAGGCGGAGGGACCCCAACTATGGCTACACCTTC. Translated, it gives CASRRRDPNYGYTF. V gene TRBV6-5 combines with J gene TRBJ1-2; TRBD1 is a possible D gene (5 bases). V was shortened by 6 bases and J by 2 bases, with 13 bases between the two germline ends. This CDR3 region has 14 residues. Germline CDR1 MNHEY, CDR2 SVGAGI.

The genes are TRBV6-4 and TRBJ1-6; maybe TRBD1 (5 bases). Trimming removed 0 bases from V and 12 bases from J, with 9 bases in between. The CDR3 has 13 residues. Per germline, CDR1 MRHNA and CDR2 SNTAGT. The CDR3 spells CASSDSRGKPLHF. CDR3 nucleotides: TGTGCCAGCAGTGACTCTCGGGGGAAACCCCTCCACTTT.

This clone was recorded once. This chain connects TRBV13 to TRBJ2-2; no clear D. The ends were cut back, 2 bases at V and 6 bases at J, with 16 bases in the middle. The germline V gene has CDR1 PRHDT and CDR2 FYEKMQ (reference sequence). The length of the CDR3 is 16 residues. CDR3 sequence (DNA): TGTGCCAGCAGCTTACGAATTAGCAACGTGGCCGGGGAGCTGTTTTTT. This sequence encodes CASSLRISNVAGELFF.

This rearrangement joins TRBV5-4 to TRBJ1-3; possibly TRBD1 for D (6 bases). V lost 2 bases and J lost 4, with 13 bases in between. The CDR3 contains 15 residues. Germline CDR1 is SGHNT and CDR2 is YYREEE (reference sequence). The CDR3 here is CASSLPTGSGNTIYF. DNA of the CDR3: TGTGCCAGCAGCTTACCGACAGGTTCGGGAAACACCATATATTTT.

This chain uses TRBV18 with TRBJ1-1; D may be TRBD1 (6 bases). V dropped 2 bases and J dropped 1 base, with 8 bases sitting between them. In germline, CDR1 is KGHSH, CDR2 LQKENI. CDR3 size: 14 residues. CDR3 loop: CASSPETGNTEAFF. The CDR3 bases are TGTGCCAGCTCACCAGAGACAGGGAACACTGAAGCTTTCTTT. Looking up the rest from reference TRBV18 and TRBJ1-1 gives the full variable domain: NAGVMQNPRHLVRRRGQEARLRCSPMKGHSHVYWYRQLPEEGLKFMVYLQKENIIDESGMPKERFSAEFPKEGPSILRIQQVVRGDSAAYFCASSPETGNTEAFFGQGTRLTVV.

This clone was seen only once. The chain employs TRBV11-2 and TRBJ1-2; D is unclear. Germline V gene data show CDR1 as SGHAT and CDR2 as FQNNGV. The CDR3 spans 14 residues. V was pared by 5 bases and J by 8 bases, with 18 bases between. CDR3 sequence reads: CASSPPIQLGGYTF. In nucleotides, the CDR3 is TGTGCCAGCAGCCCCCCGATCCAACTCGGGGGCTACACCTTC.

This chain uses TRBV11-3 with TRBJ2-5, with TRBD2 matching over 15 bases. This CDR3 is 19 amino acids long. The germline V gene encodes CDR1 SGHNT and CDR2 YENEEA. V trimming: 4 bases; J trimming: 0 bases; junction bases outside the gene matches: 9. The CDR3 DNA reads TGTGCCAGCAGCTCCGGGGGACTAGCGGGGGGCAAGTACCAAGAGACCCAGTACTTC. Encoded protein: CASSSGGLAGGKYQETQYF.

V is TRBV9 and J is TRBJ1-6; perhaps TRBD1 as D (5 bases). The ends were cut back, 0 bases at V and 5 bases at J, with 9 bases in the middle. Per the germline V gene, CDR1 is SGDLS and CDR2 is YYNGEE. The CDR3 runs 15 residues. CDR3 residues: CASSVGTSNNSPLHF. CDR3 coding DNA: TGTGCCAGCAGCGTAGGGACATCCAATAATTCACCCCTCCACTTT.

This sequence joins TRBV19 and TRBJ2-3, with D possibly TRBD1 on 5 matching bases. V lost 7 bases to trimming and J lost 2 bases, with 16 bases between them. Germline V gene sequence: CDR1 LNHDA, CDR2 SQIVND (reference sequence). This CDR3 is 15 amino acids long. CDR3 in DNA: TGTGCCAGTACAGTAAATGGGGCCTTCACAGATACGCAGTATTTT. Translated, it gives CASTVNGAFTDTQYF.

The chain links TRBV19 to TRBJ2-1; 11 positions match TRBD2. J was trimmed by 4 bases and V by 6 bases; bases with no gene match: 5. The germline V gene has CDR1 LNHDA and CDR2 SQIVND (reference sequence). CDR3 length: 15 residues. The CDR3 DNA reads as TGTGCCAGTAGCAAGACTAGCGGGGATTACAATGAGCAGTTCTTC. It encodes CASSKTSGDYNEQFF. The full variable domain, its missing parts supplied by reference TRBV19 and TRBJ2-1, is DGGITQSPKYLFRKEGQNVTLSCEQNLNHDAMYWYRQDPGQGLRLIYYSQIVNDFQKGDIAEGYSVSREKKESFPLTVTSAQKNPTAFYLCASSKTSGDYNEQFFGPGTRLTVL.